This T cell receptor beta chain originates from a study of blood T cell repertoires in COVID-19. Some clones are missing from TCRdb's copy, which holds only in-frame ones; the method was immunoSEQ multiplex PCR. The sample holds 200,000 to 300,000 clones, 65% to 90% seen once. Germline loops: CDR1 MDHEN, CDR2 SYDVKM. CDR3 length equals 15 residues. J lost 6 bases, V lost 3 bases, and 7 bases had no gene match. The receptor comes from a woman aged 70-85 years with acute or convalescent COVID-19. Source material: peripheral blood. The chain is built from TRBV28 and TRBJ1-1; 10 nucleotides line up with TRBD1. In nucleotides, the CDR3 is TGTGCCAGCAGTTTCGGACAGGGGGTGTGGGCTGAAGCTTTCTTT. Translated: CASSFGQGVWAEAFF. Filled out from reference TRBV28 and TRBJ1-1, the complete variable domain reads DVKVTQSSRYLVKRTGEKVFLECVQDMDHENMFWYRQDPGLGLRLIYFSYDVKMKEKGDIPEGYSVSREKKERFSLILESASTNQTSMYLCASSFGQGVWAEAFFGQGTRLTVV.